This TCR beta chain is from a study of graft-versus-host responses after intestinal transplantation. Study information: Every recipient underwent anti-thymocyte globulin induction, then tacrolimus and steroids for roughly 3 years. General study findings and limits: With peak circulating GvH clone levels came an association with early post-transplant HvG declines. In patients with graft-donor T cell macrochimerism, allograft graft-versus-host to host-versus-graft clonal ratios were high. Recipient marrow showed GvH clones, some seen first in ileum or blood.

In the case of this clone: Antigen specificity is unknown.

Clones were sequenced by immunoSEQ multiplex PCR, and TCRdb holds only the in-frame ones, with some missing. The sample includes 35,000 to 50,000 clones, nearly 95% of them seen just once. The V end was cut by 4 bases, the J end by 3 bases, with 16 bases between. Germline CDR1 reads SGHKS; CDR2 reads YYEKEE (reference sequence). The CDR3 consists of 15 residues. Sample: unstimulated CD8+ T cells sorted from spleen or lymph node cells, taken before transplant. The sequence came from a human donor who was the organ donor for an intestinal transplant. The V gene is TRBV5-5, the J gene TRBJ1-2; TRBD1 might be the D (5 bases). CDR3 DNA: TGTGCCAGCAGCATACCAACCGGGACGGACTATGGCTACACCTTC. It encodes CASSIPTGTDYGYTF.